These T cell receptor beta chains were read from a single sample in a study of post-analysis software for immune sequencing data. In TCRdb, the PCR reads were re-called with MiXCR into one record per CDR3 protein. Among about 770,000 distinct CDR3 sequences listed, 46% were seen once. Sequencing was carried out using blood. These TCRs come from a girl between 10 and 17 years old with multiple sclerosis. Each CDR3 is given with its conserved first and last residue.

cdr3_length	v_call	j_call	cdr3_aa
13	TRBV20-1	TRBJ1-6	CSARATNYSPLHF
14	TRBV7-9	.	CASSLGTGQSEQYF
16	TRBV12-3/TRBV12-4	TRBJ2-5	CASSNPLAGGPRERYF
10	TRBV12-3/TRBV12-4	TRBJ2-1	CATLGGEQFF
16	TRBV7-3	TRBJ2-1	CASSPPGQGPNNEQFF
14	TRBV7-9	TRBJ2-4	CASSFWDSPPIQYF
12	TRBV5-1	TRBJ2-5	CASSLTTGPQYF
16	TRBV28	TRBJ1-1	CASNAPGEAMNTEAFF
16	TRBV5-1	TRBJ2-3	CASSSSGRPFTDTQYF
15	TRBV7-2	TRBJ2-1	CASSPGASGHNEQFF
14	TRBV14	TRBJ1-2	CASSLDRGFRGYTF
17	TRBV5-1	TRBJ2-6	CASSLANKLSGASVLTF
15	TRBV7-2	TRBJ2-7	CASSSEPRTAYEQYF
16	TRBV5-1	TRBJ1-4	CASSLGQGAFYEKLFF
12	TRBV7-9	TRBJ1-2	CASSPTIDGYTF
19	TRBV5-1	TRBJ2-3	CASSPERGGGDFQTDTQYF
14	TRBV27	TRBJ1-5	CASSFLGSNRPQHF
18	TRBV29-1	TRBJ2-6	CSVEGRAAPSSGANVRTF
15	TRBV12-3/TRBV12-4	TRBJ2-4	CASSFASGKFDIQYF
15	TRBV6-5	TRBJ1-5	CASRRQGQGNQPQHF
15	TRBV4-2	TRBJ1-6	CASSQGTGDNSPLHF
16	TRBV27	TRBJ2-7	CASSLISGSSSYEQYF
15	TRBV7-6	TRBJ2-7	CASSLRGQGLYEQYF
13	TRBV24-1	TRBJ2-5	CATSPTSRETQYF
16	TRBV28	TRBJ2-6	CASSLLQGNGTNVLTF
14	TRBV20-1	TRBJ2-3	CSATYSGETDTQYF
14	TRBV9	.	CASSVDSGLSEQYF
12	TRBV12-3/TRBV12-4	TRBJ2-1	CASSLLQGNKFF
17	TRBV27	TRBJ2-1	CASSLRPSGRSYNEQFF
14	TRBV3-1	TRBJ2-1	CAGSQDPGYNEQFF
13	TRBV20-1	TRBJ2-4	CSARSGWGNIQYF
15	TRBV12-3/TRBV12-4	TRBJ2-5	CASSLSHLEMKTQYF
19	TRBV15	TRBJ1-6	CATSRLQRGQVPDNSPLHF
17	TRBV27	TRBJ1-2	CASRPRFDRVSGYGYTF
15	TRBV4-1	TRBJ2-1	CASSIEPGSHNEQFF